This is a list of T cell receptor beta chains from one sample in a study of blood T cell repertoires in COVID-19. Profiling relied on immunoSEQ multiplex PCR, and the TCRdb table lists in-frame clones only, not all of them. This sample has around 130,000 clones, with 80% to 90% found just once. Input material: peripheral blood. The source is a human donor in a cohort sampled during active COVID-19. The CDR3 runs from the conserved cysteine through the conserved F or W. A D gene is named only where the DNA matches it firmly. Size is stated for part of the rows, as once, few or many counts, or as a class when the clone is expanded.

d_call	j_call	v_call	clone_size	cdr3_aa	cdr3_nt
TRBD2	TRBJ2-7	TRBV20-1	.	CSASRLAEQYF	TGCAGTGCTAGCAGACTAGCCGAGCAGTACTTC
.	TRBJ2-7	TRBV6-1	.	CASSEQGLYEQYF	TGTGCCAGCAGTGAACAGGGGCTCTACGAGCAGTACTTC
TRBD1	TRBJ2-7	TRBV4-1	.	CASSRISGQSFYEQYF	TGCGCCAGCAGCCGAATATCGGGACAGAGTTTCTACGAGCAGTACTTC
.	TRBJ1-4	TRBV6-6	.	CASHGELDEKLFF	TGTGCCAGCCACGGGGAGTTGGATGAAAAACTGTTTTTT
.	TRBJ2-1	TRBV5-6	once	CASSLEGGPGRENEQFF	TGTGCCAGCAGCTTGGAGGGCGGGCCGGGCCGGGAAAATGAGCAGTTCTTC
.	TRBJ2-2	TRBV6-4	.	CASSRDSSNTGELFF	TGTGCCAGCAGTCGCGACTCCTCGAACACCGGGGAGCTGTTTTTT
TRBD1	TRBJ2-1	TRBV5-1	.	CASSGGQGSYNEQFF	TGCGCCAGCAGCGGGGGACAGGGCTCCTACAATGAGCAGTTCTTC
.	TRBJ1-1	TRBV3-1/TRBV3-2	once	CASSQGYWHTGNTEAFF	TGTGCCAGCAGCCAAGGGTATTGGCATACGGGGAACACTGAAGCTTTCTTT
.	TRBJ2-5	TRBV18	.	CASSTEAAGAQYF	TGTGCCAGCTCAACAGAAGCCGCCGGGGCCCAGTACTTC
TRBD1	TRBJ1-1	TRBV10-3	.	CAISDRDRGNTEAFF	TGTGCCATCAGTGATCGGGACAGGGGAAACACTGAAGCTTTCTTT
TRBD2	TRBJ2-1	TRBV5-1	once	CASTRGTSPYNEQFF	TGCGCCAGCACCCGTGGGACTAGCCCCTACAATGAGCAGTTCTTC
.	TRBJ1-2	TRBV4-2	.	CASSQARAAVYGYTF	TGTGCCAGCAGCCAAGCACGGGCAGCGGTCTATGGCTACACCTTC
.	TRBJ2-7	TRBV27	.	CASSFIGADEQYF	TGTGCCAGCAGTTTTATTGGGGCCGACGAGCAGTACTTC
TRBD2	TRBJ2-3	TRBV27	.	CATRARGAFGDTQYF	TGTGCCACCAGGGCGCGGGGGGCGTTTGGAGATACGCAGTATTTT
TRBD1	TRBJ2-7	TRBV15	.	CATSSMARGQGGYEQYF	TGTGCCACCAGCAGCATGGCCCGTGGACAGGGTGGTTACGAGCAGTACTTC
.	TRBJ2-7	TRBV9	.	CASSGQDQGEQYF	TGTGCCAGCAGCGGTCAGGACCAGGGCGAGCAGTACTTC
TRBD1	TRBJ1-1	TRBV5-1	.	CASSSGGQENTEAFF	TGCGCCAGCAGCAGTGGGGGACAGGAGAACACTGAAGCTTTCTTT
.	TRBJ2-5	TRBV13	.	CASSSPEKTQYF	TGTGCCAGCAGCTCCCCCGAGAAGACCCAGTACTTC
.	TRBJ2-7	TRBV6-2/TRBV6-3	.	CASSYSIREPRTYEQYF	TGTGCCAGCAGTTACTCGATTCGGGAACCCCGTACCTACGAGCAGTACTTC
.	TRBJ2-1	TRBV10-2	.	CASSPDSNNEQFF	TGCGCCAGCAGTCCCGACTCAAACAATGAGCAGTTCTTC
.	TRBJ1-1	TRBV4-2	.	CASSREGRDTEAFF	TGTGCCAGCAGCCGGGAGGGCAGGGACACTGAAGCTTTCTTT
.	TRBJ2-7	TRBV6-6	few	CASSYSNLAVYEQYF	TGTGCCAGCAGTTACTCGAACCTAGCAGTTTACGAGCAGTACTTC
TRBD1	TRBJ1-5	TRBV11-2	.	CASSLEGGVQPQHF	TGTGCCAGCAGCTTAGAAGGGGGCGTTCAGCCCCAGCATTTT
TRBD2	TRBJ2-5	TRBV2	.	CASSRAGAQETQYF	TGTGCCAGCAGCCGAGCGGGGGCACAAGAGACCCAGTACTTC
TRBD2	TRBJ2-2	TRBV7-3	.	CASSTLAGPGELFF	TGTGCCAGCAGCACGTTAGCGGGTCCCGGGGAGCTGTTTTTT
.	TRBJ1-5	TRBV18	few	CASSPVNSNQPQHF	TGTGCCAGCTCACCTGTTAATAGCAATCAGCCCCAGCATTTT
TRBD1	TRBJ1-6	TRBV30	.	CAWSIQQGESPLHF	TGTGCCTGGAGTATACAGCAGGGGGAATCACCCCTCCACTTT
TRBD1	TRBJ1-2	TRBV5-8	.	CASSFLRGQGYNYGYTF	TGTGCCAGCAGCTTTTTACGGGGACAGGGCTACAACTATGGCTACACCTTC
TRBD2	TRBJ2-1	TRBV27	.	CASSLGLAGAVYNEQFF	TGTGCCAGCAGTCTCGGACTAGCGGGGGCTGTCTACAATGAGCAGTTCTTC
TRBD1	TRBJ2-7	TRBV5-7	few	CASSATGTATYEQYF	TGTGCCAGCAGCGCGACCGGGACAGCCACCTACGAGCAGTACTTC
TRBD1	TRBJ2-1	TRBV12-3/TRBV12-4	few	CASSRQGNNEQFF	TGTGCCAGCAGTCGACAGGGGAACAATGAGCAGTTCTTC
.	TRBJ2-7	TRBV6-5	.	CASVWGDHEQYF	TGTGCCAGCGTGTGGGGGGACCACGAGCAGTACTTC
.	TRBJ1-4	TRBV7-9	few	CASSLEPGRDEKLFF	TGTGCCAGCAGCTTAGAGCCAGGGAGGGATGAAAAACTGTTTTTT
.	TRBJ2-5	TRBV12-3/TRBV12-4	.	CASSLSEETQYF	TGTGCCAGCAGTTTATCTGAGGAGACCCAGTACTTC
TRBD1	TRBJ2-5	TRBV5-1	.	CASSLDPGTAETQYF	TGCGCCAGCAGCTTGGACCCCGGGACAGCGGAGACCCAGTACTTC
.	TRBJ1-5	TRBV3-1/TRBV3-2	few	CASSQDSYGNQPQHF	TGTGCCAGCAGCCAAGATTCCTATGGCAATCAGCCCCAGCATTTT
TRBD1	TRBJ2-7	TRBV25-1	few	CASWGQSSYEQYF	TGTGCCAGCTGGGGACAGAGCTCCTACGAGCAGTACTTC
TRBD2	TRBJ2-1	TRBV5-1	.	CASSPNLRTSGNEQFF	TGCGCCAGCAGCCCAAATCTTAGGACTAGCGGCAATGAGCAGTTCTTC
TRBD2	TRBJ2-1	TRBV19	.	CASSTRGAYNEQFF	TGTGCCAGTAGTACTCGGGGGGCCTACAATGAGCAGTTCTTC
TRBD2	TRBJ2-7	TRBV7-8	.	CASSLSRLANEQYF	TGTGCCAGCAGCTTGTCCCGACTAGCGAACGAGCAGTACTTC
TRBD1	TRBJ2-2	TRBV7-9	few	CASSRFGQGIGNTGELFF	TGTGCCAGCAGCCGCTTCGGACAGGGTATTGGGAACACCGGGGAGCTGTTTTTT
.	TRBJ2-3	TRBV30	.	CAWSVTGGADTQYF	TGTGCCTGGAGTGTAACTGGCGGCGCAGATACGCAGTATTTT
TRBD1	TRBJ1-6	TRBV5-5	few	CASSTRDRADSPLHF	TGTGCCAGCAGCACCCGGGACAGGGCGGATTCACCCCTCCACTTT
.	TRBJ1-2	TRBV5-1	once	CASSPGGNYGYTF	TGCGCCAGCAGCCCCGGGGGTAACTATGGCTACACCTTC